This TCR beta chain emerged from a study of early T cells in non-severe SARS-CoV-2 infection. This clonotype was seen more than once but under ten times. Germline assignment: CDR1 MDHEN and CDR2 SYDVKM. V shed 3 bases, J shed 4 bases, and the junction held 8 bases outside the gene matches. This CDR3 comprises 15 residues. Individual cDNA molecules were tagged with unique molecular identifiers. From the 5' RACE reads, TCRdb called clonotypes with MiXCR, one entry per CDR3 protein. The sample yields 52,000 or so distinct CDR3 sequences, about 6.4% seen once. This TCR was recovered from an adult who was a healthcare worker with PCR-confirmed SARS-CoV-2 infection or an uninfected control (not recorded which). The chain carries TRBV28 and TRBJ1-2, with 7 nucleotides matching TRBD1. The source was whole blood, collected at baseline. CDR3 DNA: TGTGCCAGCAGTTTGAATAGGGAGGGGGCCTATGGCTACACCTTC. Its protein is CASSLNREGAYGYTF.